The rows below give T cell receptor beta chains drawn from one sample of a study of tumor-infiltrating lymphocytes in localized non-small cell lung cancer. Assay used: immunoSEQ multiplex PCR; TCRdb lists only in-frame clones, some missing. The repertoire holds around 10,000 clones, with around 72% as singletons. Sequencing was done on a sample of lung tumor tissue. The receptors shown here come from a human donor with non-small cell lung cancer. The CDR3 runs from the conserved cysteine through the conserved F or W. D genes are given only for firm matches. For some rows the clone size is stated as once, few or many, or as a class when expanded; others skip it.

>TRBV5-6|TRBJ2-7|TRBD1|-
CASGPRTGDAYEQYF
TGTGCCAGCGGACCCCGGACAGGGGATGCCTACGAGCAGTACTTC
>TRBV19|TRBJ2-7|-|-
CASSLQGLEGIHF
TGTGCCAGTAGTTTGCAGGGTTTAGAGGGCATTCACTTC
>TRBV6-5|TRBJ2-1|-|-
CASSYSGEQFF
TGTGCCAGCAGTTACTCGGGTGAGCAGTTCTTC
>TRBV7-1|TRBJ1-2|-|-
CASSLKGNSAPYYGYTF
TGTGCCAGCAGCTTAAAGGGAAACTCGGCCCCTTACTATGGCTACACCTTC
>TRBV14|TRBJ2-7|-|-
CASSPKGSRYEQYF
TGTGCCAGCAGCCCGAAAGGTTCACGCTACGAGCAGTACTTC
>TRBV7-3|TRBJ2-7|-|-
CASSLSSTVPQYF
TGTGCCAGCAGCTTATCGTCGACGGTCCCTCAGTACTTC
>TRBV7-2|TRBJ1-1|-|few
CASSQGWGRDTEAFF
TGTGCCAGCAGCCAAGGATGGGGAAGAGACACTGAAGCTTTCTTT
>TRBV2|TRBJ2-3|TRBD2|-
CASRPRTSSADTQYF
TGTGCCAGCAGACCCCGGACTAGCTCAGCAGATACGCAGTATTTT
>TRBV7-8|TRBJ2-1|TRBD2|-
CASSLATSGSIREQFF
TGTGCCAGCAGCTTAGCGACTAGCGGGAGTATAAGAGAGCAGTTCTTC
>TRBV28|TRBJ2-7|TRBD1|-
CASSLGGTGSYEQYF
TGTGCCAGCAGCTTAGGGGGGACAGGATCCTACGAGCAGTACTTC
>TRBV7-3|TRBJ2-7|-|-
CASSLQGGTYEQYF
TGTGCCAGCAGCTTACAGGGTGGAACCTACGAGCAGTACTTC
>TRBV10-3|TRBJ1-2|-|-
CAIRDGTPNYGYTF
TGTGCCATCAGGGACGGGACGCCTAACTATGGCTACACCTTC
>TRBV5-1|TRBJ2-6|-|-
CASSLVTGPSSGANVLTF
TGCGCCAGCAGCTTGGTTACAGGGCCGAGCTCTGGGGCCAACGTCCTGACTTTC
>TRBV9|TRBJ2-5|TRBD1|-
CASSVYGTVQETQYF
TGTGCCAGCAGCGTGTACGGGACAGTTCAAGAGACCCAGTACTTC
>TRBV9|TRBJ2-1|-|-
CASSVEVLNEQFF
TGTGCCAGCAGCGTAGAAGTGCTGAATGAGCAGTTCTTC
>TRBV10-3|TRBJ2-1|-|few
CAISAQAGTWNEQFF
TGTGCCATCAGTGCGCAGGCGGGAACCTGGAATGAGCAGTTCTTC
>TRBV4-2|TRBJ2-3|TRBD2|-
CASSSSGGDTDTQYF
TGTGCCAGCAGTTCTAGCGGGGGGGATACAGATACGCAGTATTTT
>TRBV7-9|TRBJ2-7|TRBD2|few
CASGLGDYEQYF
TGTGCCAGTGGACTAGGGGACTACGAGCAGTACTTC
>TRBV21-1|TRBJ1-1|-|-
CASSKKATWNTEAFF
TGTGCCAGCAGCAAAAAAGCGACATGGAACACTGAAGCTTTCTTT
>TRBV4-2|TRBJ2-7|TRBD2|few
CASSQEVGTSDEQYF
TGTGCCAGCAGCCAAGAGGTGGGGACTAGTGACGAGCAGTACTTC
>TRBV6-5|TRBJ2-7|TRBD1|-
CASKTGTGWYEQYF
TGTGCCAGCAAAACCGGGACAGGGTGGTACGAGCAGTACTTC
>TRBV19|TRBJ1-2|-|-
CASSISYRTNYGYTF
TGTGCCAGTAGTATCAGTTACAGAACTAACTATGGCTACACCTTC
>TRBV7-2|TRBJ1-2|TRBD1|-
CASSNRQGPNTPNYGYTF
TGTGCCAGCAGCAACCGACAGGGTCCTAATACTCCCAACTATGGCTACACCTTC
>TRBV30|TRBJ1-2|-|-
CAWSRDGFYGYTF
TGTGCCTGGAGCCGGGACGGATTCTATGGCTACACCTTC